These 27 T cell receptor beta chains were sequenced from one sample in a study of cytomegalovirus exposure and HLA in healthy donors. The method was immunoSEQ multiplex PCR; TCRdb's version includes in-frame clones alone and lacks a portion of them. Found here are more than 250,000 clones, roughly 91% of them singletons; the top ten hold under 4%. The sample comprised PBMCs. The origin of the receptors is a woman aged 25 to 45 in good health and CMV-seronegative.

Here the CDR3 DNA reads TGTGCCAGCATCGAGCGGATGGGGGAGTACTTC. Translating gives CASIERMGEYF. The V call is TRBV2, the J call TRBJ2-7; perhaps D is TRBD1 or TRBD2 (5 bases each). Germline V gene sequence: CDR1 SNHLY, CDR2 FYNNEI. V lost 7 bases and J lost 11, with 15 bases in between. The CDR3 has 11 residues.

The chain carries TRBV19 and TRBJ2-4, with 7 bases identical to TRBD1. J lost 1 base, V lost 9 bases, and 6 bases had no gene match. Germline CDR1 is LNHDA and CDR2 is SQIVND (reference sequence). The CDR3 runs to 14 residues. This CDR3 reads CASSDRAAKNIQYF. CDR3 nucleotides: TGTGCCAGCTCAGACAGGGCGGCCAAAAACATTCAGTACTTC.

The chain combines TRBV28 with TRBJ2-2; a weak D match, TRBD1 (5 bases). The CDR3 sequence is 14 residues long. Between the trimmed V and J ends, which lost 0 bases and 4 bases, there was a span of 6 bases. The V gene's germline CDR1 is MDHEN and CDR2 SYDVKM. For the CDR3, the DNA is TGTGCCAGCAGTTTATGGACAGTCACCGGGGAGCTGTTTTTT. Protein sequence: CASSLWTVTGELFF.

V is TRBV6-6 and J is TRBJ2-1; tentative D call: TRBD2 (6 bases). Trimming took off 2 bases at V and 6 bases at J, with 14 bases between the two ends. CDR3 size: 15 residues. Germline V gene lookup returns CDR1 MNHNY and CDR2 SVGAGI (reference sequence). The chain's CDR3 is CASSYGRKTINEQFF. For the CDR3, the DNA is TGTGCCAGCAGTTACGGGAGGAAAACCATCAATGAGCAGTTCTTC.

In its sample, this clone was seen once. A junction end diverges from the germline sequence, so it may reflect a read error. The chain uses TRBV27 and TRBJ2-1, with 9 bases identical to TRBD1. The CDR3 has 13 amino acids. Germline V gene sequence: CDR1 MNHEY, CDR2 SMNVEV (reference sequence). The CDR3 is CASSLLPGQGLLF. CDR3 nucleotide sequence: TGTGCCAGCAGTTTATTACCGGGACAGGGTCTGCTCTTC.

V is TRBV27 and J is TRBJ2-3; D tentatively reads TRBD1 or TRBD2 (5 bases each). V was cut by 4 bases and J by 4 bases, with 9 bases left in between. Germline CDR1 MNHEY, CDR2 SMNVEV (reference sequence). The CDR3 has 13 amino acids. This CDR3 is CASSWQGADTQYF. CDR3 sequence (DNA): TGTGCCAGCAGTTGGCAGGGAGCAGATACGCAGTATTTT.

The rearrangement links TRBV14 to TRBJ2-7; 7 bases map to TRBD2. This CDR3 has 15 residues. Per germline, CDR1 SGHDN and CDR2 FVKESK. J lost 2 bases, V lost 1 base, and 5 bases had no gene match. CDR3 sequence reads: CASSQGSGLTYEQYF. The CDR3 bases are TGTGCCAGCAGCCAAGGTAGCGGGCTGACCTACGAGCAGTACTTC.

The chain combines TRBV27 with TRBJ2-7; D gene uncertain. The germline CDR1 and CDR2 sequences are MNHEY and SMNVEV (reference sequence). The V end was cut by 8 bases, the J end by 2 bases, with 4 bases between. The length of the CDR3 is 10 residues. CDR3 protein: CASGAYEQYF. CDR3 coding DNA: TGTGCCAGCGGGGCCTACGAGCAGTACTTC.

This CDR3 is CASSQVAGGQSYNEQFF. The CDR3 region has the DNA TGCGCCAGCAGCCAGGTAGCGGGAGGGCAGTCCTACAATGAGCAGTTCTTC. This chain connects TRBV4-1 to TRBJ2-1; TRBD2 matches 11 bases. The CDR3 loop spans 17 amino acids. CDR1 MGHRA and CDR2 YSYEKL come from the germline V gene. The ends lost 3 bases at V and 1 base at J; junction bases unmatched: 5.

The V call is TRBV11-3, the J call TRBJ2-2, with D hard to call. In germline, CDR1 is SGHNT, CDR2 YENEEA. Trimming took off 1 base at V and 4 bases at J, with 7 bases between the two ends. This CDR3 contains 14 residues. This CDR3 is CASSLAVVTGELFF. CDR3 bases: TGTGCCAGCAGCTTAGCGGTTGTCACCGGGGAGCTGTTTTTT.

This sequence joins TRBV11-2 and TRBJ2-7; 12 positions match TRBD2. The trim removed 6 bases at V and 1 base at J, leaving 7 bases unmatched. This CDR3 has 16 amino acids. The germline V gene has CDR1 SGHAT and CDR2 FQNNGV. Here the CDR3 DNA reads TGTGCCAGCAGTCCACCGACTAGCGGGAGTTCCTACGAGCAGTACTTC. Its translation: CASSPPTSGSSYEQYF.

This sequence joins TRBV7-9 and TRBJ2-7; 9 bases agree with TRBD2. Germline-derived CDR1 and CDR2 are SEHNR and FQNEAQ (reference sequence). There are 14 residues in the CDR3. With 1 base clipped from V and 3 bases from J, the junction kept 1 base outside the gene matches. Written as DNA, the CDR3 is TGTGCCAGCAGCTTAGGCGGGGGGGTCTACGAGCAGTACTTC. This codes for CASSLGGGVYEQYF.

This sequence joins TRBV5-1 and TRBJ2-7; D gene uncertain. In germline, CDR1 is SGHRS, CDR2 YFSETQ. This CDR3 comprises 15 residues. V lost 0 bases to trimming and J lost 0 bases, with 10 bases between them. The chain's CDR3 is CASSLVIGGSYEQYF. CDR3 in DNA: TGCGCCAGCAGCTTGGTCATCGGCGGCTCCTACGAGCAGTACTTC.

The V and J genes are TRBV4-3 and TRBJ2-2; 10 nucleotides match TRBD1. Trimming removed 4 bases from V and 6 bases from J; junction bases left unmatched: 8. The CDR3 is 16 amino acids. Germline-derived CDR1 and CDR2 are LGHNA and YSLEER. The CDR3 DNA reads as TGCGCCAGCAGCCGAGGGGACAGGGGAGAGGCCGGGGAGCTGTTTTTT. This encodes CASSRGDRGEAGELFF.

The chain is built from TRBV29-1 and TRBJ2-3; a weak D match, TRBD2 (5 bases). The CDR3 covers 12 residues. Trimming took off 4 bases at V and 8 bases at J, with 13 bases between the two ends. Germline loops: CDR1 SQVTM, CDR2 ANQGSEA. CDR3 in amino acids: CSVAPPAGTQYF. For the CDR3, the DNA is TGCAGCGTTGCCCCCCCTGCGGGTACGCAGTATTTT.

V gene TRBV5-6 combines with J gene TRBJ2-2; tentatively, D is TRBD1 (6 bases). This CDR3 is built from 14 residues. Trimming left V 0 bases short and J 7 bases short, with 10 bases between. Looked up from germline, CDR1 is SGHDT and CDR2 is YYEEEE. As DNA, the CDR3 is TGTGCCAGCAGCTTGGACAGGGTACGCGGGGAGCTGTTTTTT. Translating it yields CASSLDRVRGELFF.

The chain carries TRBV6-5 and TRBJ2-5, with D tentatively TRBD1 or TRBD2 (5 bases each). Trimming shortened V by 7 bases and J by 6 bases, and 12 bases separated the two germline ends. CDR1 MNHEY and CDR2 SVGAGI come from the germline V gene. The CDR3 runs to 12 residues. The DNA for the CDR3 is TGTGCCAGCACCCGGGACGGAAAGACCCAGTACTTC. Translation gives CASTRDGKTQYF.

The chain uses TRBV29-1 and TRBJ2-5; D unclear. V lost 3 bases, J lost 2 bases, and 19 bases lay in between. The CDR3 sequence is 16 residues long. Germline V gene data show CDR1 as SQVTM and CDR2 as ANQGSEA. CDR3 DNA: TGCAGCGTTGATGGCCGGCGCGAACAGATACAAGAGACCCAGTACTTC. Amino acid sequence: CSVDGRREQIQETQYF.

In DNA, the CDR3 is TGTGCCAGCAGTTTATTTCTCCATACGCAGTATTTT. This translates into CASSLFLHTQYF. The V gene is TRBV28, the J gene TRBJ2-3; unclear D gene. This CDR3 region has 12 residues. Germline V gene data show CDR1 as MDHEN and CDR2 as SYDVKM. V was pared by 1 base and J by 7 bases, with 6 bases between.

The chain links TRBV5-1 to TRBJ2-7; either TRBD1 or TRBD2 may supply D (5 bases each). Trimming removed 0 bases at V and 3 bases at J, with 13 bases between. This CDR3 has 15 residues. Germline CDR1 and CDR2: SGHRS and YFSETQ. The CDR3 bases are TGCGCCAGCAGCTTGGGGCAGGGAGTAATCTACGAGCAGTACTTC. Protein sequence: CASSLGQGVIYEQYF.

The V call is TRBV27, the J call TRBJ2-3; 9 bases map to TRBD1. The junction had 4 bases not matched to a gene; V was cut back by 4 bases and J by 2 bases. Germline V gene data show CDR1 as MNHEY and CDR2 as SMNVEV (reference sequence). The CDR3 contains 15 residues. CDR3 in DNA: TGTGCCAGCAGTTCTAGGACAGGGGACACAGATACGCAGTATTTT. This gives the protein CASSSRTGDTDTQYF.

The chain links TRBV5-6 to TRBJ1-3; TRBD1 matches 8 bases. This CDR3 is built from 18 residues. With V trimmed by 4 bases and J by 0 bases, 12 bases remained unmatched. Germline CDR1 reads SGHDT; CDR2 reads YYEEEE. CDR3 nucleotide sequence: TGTGCCAGCAGCGACGACAGGGGACCAGCGGACTCTGGAAACACCATATATTTT. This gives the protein CASSDDRGPADSGNTIYF.

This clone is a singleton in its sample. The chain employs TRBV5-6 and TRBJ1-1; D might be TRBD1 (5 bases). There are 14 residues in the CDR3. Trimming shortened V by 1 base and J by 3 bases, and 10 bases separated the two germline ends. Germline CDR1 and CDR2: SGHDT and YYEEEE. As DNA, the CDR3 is TGTGCCAGCAGCTTGCCAGGGTCGGACACTGAAGCTTTCTTT. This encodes CASSLPGSDTEAFF.

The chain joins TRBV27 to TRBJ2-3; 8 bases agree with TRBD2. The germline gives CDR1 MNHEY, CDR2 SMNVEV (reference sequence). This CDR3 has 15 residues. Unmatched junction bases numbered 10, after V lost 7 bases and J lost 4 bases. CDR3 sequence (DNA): TGTGCCAGCACTCGAGGAGCGGGAGAGGCAGATACGCAGTATTTT. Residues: CASTRGAGEADTQYF.

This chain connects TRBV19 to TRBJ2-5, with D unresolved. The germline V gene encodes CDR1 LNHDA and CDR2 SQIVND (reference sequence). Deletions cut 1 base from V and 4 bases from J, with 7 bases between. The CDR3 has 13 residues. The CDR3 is CASSIVIGETQYF. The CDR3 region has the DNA TGTGCCAGTAGTATAGTGATCGGAGAGACCCAGTACTTC.

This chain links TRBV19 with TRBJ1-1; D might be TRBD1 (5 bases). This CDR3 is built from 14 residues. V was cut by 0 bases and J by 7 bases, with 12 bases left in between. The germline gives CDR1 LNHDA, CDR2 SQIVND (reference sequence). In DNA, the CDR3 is TGTGCCAGTAGTATAGAGGGGCTGCTGAATGAAGCTTTCTTT. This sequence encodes CASSIEGLLNEAFF. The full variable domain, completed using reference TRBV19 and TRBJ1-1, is DGGITQSPKYLFRKEGQNVTLSCEQNLNHDAMYWYRQDPGQGLRLIYYSQIVNDFQKGDIAEGYSVSREKKESFPLTVTSAQKNPTAFYLCASSIEGLLNEAFFGQGTRLTVV.

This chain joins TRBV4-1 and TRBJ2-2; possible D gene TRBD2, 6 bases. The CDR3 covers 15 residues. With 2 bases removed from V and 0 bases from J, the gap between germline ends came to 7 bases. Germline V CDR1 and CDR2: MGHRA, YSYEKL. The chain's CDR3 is CASSQRLANTGELFF. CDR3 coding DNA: TGCGCCAGCAGCCAACGACTAGCGAACACCGGGGAGCTGTTTTTT.